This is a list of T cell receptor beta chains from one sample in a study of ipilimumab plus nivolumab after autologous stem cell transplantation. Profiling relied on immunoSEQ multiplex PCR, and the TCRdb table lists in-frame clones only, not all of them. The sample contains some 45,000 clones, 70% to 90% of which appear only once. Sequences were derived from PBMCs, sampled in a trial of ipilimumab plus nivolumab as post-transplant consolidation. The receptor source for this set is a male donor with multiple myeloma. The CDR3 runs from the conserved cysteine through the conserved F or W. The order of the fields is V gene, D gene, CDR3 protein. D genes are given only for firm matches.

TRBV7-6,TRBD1,CASSSGGQGNQPQHF
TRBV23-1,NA,CASSQKGGPSREQYF
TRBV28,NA,CASTSSELGNTIYF
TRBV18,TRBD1,CASSAQGEWQPQHF
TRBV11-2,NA,CASSQETGLIQYF
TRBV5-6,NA,CASSLVARPNTEAFF
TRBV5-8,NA,CASSPSEGFYEQYF
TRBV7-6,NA,CASSPGYSSYNEQFF
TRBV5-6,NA,CASRAVSGSPLHF
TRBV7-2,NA,CASSLQYNEQFF
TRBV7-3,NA,CASSPTQDRYGYTF
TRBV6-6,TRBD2,CASNHGGSGNEQFF
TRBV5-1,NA,CASSAPTPGTKNIQYF
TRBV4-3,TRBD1,CASSQGTGPSQPQHF
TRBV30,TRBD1,CAWSTSGGVGNTIYF
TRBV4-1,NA,CASSQVNLVTYNEQFF
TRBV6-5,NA,CASSYSATGRSYEQYF
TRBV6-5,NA,CASRLGSRTGELFF
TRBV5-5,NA,CASSLSTGNTEAFF
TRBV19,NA,CASRTTGGVGSDTQYF
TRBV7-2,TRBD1,CASSWRDREIYGYTF
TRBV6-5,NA,CASSYLGQGTDTQYF
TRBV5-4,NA,CASPSSIVDTIYF
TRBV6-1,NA,CASSEVSNQPQHF